Here is one TCR beta chain with its context. Its target is not known. Carried by the TCR beta cDNA libraries were unique molecular identifiers. TCRdb ran MiXCR on the PCR reads and lists one entry per CDR3 protein. Altogether 750,000 to 950,000 distinct CDR3 sequences are present, roughly 58% being singletons, with the ten largest covering over 4%. These data come from a study of post-analysis software for immune sequencing data. General study findings and limits: There were five TRBV segments more frequent in patients than controls, and TRBV5-6, TRBV5-1 and TRBV20-1 were among them.

V trimming: 2 bases; J trimming: 0 bases; junction bases outside the gene matches: 3. CDR3 length: 15 residues. CDR1 and CDR2 from the germline V gene are SGHVS and FNYEAQ. This clonotype was sampled from a girl aged 5-17 years with multiple sclerosis. Sequencing was performed on blood. The chain recombines TRBV7-6 with TRBJ1-1; 7 nucleotides line up with TRBD1. The CDR3, as DNA: TGTGCCAGCAGCTTAAACAGGGGCATGAACACTGAAGCTTTCTTT. Encoded protein: CASSLNRGMNTEAFF.